This TCR beta chain was documented in a study of T-cell memory formation after mild COVID-19. After 5'RACE with constant-segment primers, TCR alpha and TCR beta cDNA libraries carrying sample barcodes and UMIs were obtained. TCRdb redid the calling of the 5' RACE reads with MiXCR, one entry per CDR3 protein. The data hold 280,000 or so distinct CDR3 sequences, with roughly 8% observed a single time. About this clonotype itself: Its antigen remains unknown.

Trimming took 5 bases from V and 3 from J; bases not matched to a gene: 3. Germline values: CDR1 DFQATT, CDR2 SNEGSKA (reference sequence). This CDR3 region has 13 residues. Study-wide results and limits: Clones that shrank (day 15 to 85) were balanced CD4/CD8, whereas later expanders leaned CD4+. What remained unconfirmed was the SARS-CoV-2 specificity of second-wave clones peaking on day 37. There were some responding clones in pre-infection memory, which suggested that cross-reactive memory had joined.

This receptor was obtained from a man between 18 and 35 years old who had mild COVID-19 (a few samples of this study predate the infection). Cell type and time point are not known. The J gene is TRBJ2-7, the V gene TRBV20-1; 11 nucleotides match TRBD1. Material for sequencing was PBMCs or a T cell subset sorted from them (not recorded which). CDR3 protein: CSASGTGGYEQYF. In DNA, the CDR3 is TGCAGTGCTTCCGGGACAGGGGGCTACGAGCAGTACTTC.